The T cell receptor beta chain described here comes from a study of blood T cell repertoires in COVID-19. Overall study: The study drew acute and convalescent COVID-19 samples from the United States, Italy and Spain. T cells, B-cell-depleted T cells, or PBMCs provided the cDNA or gDNA that served as material.

The table came from immunoSEQ multiplex PCR; TCRdb's copy has only in-frame clones and leaves some out. The profile covers just over 30,000 clones, with 80% to 90% appearing a single time and more than 0.45% taken by the ten largest. J lost 8 bases, V lost 3 bases, and 15 bases had no gene match. The CDR3 runs to 16 residues. The germline gives CDR1 SGHRS, CDR2 YFSETQ. The source is a woman aged 40-49 years with active or convalescent COVID-19. The sample taken for sequencing was peripheral blood. The chain couples TRBV5-1 to TRBJ1-2, with 8 positions matching TRBD1. This CDR3 is CASSWDRTNSVGGYTF. Here the CDR3 DNA reads TGCGCCAGCAGCTGGGACAGGACCAATTCTGTAGGAGGCTACACCTTC.